These 25 T cell receptor beta chains came from one sample sequenced in a study of post-analysis software for immune sequencing data. Their antigens are not known. Every TCR beta cDNA library bore unique molecular identifiers. TCRdb recomputed calls from the PCR reads with MiXCR, one row per CDR3 protein. The sample records 350,000 to 450,000 distinct CDR3 sequences, over 30% being singletons. Whole-study findings and limits: There were roughly five TRBV segments more frequent in patients than controls, and TRBV5-6, TRBV5-1 and TRBV20-1 were among them.

Sequences were obtained from blood. These receptors came from a girl aged 2-10 years with multiple sclerosis.

The V gene is TRBV7-3, the J gene TRBJ1-2; 12 bases are shared with TRBD1. V shed 5 bases and J 8 bases; nucleotides not matched to a gene: 18. CDR3 length: 18 amino acids. Germline values: CDR1 SGHTA, CDR2 FQGTGA. CDR3 DNA sequence: TGTGCCAGCAGCCTCGCCTATAGTTCGGGACAGGGGGCGCGAGGCTACACCTTC. It codes for CASSLAYSSGQGARGYTF.

This clonotype has more than one count but fewer than ten. V gene TRBV25-1 combines with J gene TRBJ2-7; weak D call: TRBD2 (6 bases). This CDR3 contains 15 residues. V shed 2 bases and J shed 7 bases, with 18 bases lying between them. The V gene's germline CDR1 is MGHDK and CDR2 SYGVNS. The CDR3 spells CASSEDSAGSGEQYF. CDR3 nucleotide sequence: TGTGCCAGCAGTGAAGATTCGGCGGGATCGGGTGAGCAGTACTTC.

The chain has TRBV6-6 and TRBJ2-7; the D is unclear. Germline CDR1 reads MNHNY; CDR2 reads SVGAGI (reference sequence). The ends were cut back, 10 bases at V and 9 bases at J, with 16 bases in the middle. The CDR3 covers 11 residues. The CDR3 nucleotides are TGTGCCACCTCAGACGGAGCCGGGCAGTACTTC. Amino acids: CATSDGAGQYF.

The rearrangement joins TRBV27 to TRBJ2-7; D not certain. Germline lookup yields CDR1 MNHEY and CDR2 SMNVEV (reference sequence). CDR3 length equals 15 residues. Trimming stripped 4 bases from V and 0 bases from J, with 13 bases between. CDR3 amino acids: CASSSLMAGSYEQYF. The CDR3 bases are TGTGCCAGCAGTTCACTCATGGCCGGCTCCTACGAGCAGTACTTC.

There are a few counts of this clonotype. V usage is TRBV27 and J usage is TRBJ1-2; no clear D gene. This CDR3 comprises 13 residues. V gave up 4 bases and J gave up 4 bases, with 10 bases separating them. Looked up from germline, CDR1 is MNHEY and CDR2 is SMNVEV (reference sequence). The CDR3 DNA reads TGTGCCAGCAGTTCCCGACGGACCTATGGCTACACCTTC. It is translated as CASSSRRTYGYTF.

This chain joins TRBV29-1 and TRBJ2-7, with 7 bases fitting TRBD2. The DNA end is a closer match to TRBJ2-5, so the J assignment may be wrong. The germline V gene has CDR1 SQVTM and CDR2 ANQGSEA. The CDR3 length is 16 residues. The chain's CDR3 is CSVVKAGGGGSGTQYF. The CDR3 coding sequence is TGCAGCGTTGTGAAGGCTGGTGGTGGCGGGAGCGGGACCCAGTACTTC.

The chain has TRBV3-1 and TRBJ1-4, with D possibly being TRBD1 (5 bases). The germline CDR1 and CDR2 sequences are LGHDT and YNNKEL (reference sequence). Deletions cut 4 bases from V and 4 bases from J, with 16 bases between. The CDR3 has 16 residues. The CDR3 DNA reads TGTGCCAGCAGCCGACCCGGGGACGGCTGTAATGAAAAACTGTTTTTT. It translates to CASSRPGDGCNEKLFF.

CDR3 region: CASSYRTGAEDTQYF. CDR3 DNA sequence: TGCGCCAGCAGCTACAGGACAGGGGCGGAAGATACGCAGTATTTT. V is TRBV5-1 and J is TRBJ2-3, with 9 bases lining up with TRBD1. Germline V gene data show CDR1 as SGHRS and CDR2 as YFSETQ. V lost 3 bases, J lost 5 bases, and 7 bases stayed unmatched. The CDR3 length is 15 residues.

This chain links TRBV14 with TRBJ1-1; 7 nucleotides match TRBD1. The length of the CDR3 is 14 residues. The germline V gene has CDR1 SGHDN and CDR2 FVKESK. Trimming removed 3 bases from V and 5 bases from J; junction bases left unmatched: 6. CDR3 region: CASSHTTGLTEAFF. As DNA, the CDR3 is TGTGCCAGCAGCCATACGACAGGGCTAACTGAAGCTTTCTTT.

In DNA, the CDR3 is TGCGCCAGCAGCCTCAGGGAATCTGGGGCCAACGTCCTGACTTTC. Translation: CASSLRESGANVLTF. This sequence joins TRBV5-1 and TRBJ2-6; D might be TRBD1 (5 bases). There are 15 residues in the CDR3. CDR1 is SGHRS, CDR2 YFSETQ, per germline. Trimming left V 4 bases short and J 1 base short, with 9 bases between.

This rearrangement joins TRBV4-3 to TRBJ2-1, with a possible D match to TRBD1 (6 bases). With the DNA end fitting TRBJ2-7 better, the J assignment may be wrong. From germline, CDR1 is LGHNA and CDR2 YSLEER. The CDR3 spans 15 residues. Here the CDR3 reads CASSLLLGQPYEQYF. The CDR3 DNA reads TGCGCCAGCAGCCTCCTCCTAGGACAGCCTTACGAGCAGTACTTC.

This sequence joins TRBV10-3 and TRBJ1-5, with D hard to call. Germline lookup yields CDR1 ENHRY and CDR2 SYGVKD. V lost 6 bases to trimming and J lost 2 bases, with 11 bases between them. There are 14 residues in the CDR3. The CDR3 here is CAISGLGGNQPQHF. In nucleotides, the CDR3 is TGTGCCATCAGCGGCCTTGGCGGCAATCAGCCCCAGCATTTT.

This clonotype was seen a handful of times. The rearrangement uses TRBV6-5 and TRBJ2-1; 9 nucleotides line up with TRBD1. This CDR3 region has 15 residues. Germline V lookup: CDR1 MNHEY, CDR2 SVGAGI. The V gene end was trimmed by 5 bases and the J gene end by 6 bases; junction bases not matched to a gene: 8. The CDR3 sequence: CASSIGTGPANEQFF. In DNA, the CDR3 is TGTGCCAGCAGTATCGGGACAGGGCCGGCCAATGAGCAGTTCTTC.

V and J are TRBV6-2 or TRBV6-3 and TRBJ1-1; 12 positions agree with TRBD1. Germline CDR1 MNHEY, CDR2 SVGEGT. V shed 7 bases and J 7 bases; nucleotides not matched to a gene: 10. The CDR3 is 15 amino acids. The CDR3: CASTLGQGAFFEAFF. The CDR3 bases are TGTGCCAGCACTCTGGGACAGGGGGCTTTTTTTGAAGCTTTCTTT.

This sequence joins TRBV4-3 and TRBJ1-1; no reliable D call. Germline V gene data show CDR1 as LGHNA and CDR2 as YSLEER. Trimming left V 0 bases short and J 4 bases short, with 9 bases between. The CDR3 totals 14 residues. This chain's CDR3 is CASSQDLVGTEAFF. CDR3 in DNA: TGCGCCAGCAGCCAAGATCTCGTGGGCACTGAAGCTTTCTTT.

This clonotype has more than one count but fewer than ten. The J gene is TRBJ2-5, the V gene TRBV28, with D unclear. Germline CDR1 MDHEN, CDR2 SYDVKM. Trimming removed 8 bases from V and 11 bases from J, with 18 bases in between. The CDR3 consists of 12 residues. In nucleotides, the CDR3 is TGTGCCAGCTATAACCGAGTCAATGAGCAGTACTTC. Translating it yields CASYNRVNEQYF.

This clonotype was seen only a few times. V is TRBV7-6 and J is TRBJ2-5, with a possible D match to TRBD1 (6 bases). Trimming took 4 bases from V and 3 from J, leaving 15 bases between them. The CDR3 length is 15 residues. Germline V gene data show CDR1 as SGHVS and CDR2 as FNYEAQ. The CDR3 nucleotides read TGTGCCAGCAGCTCAAATAAAGGACAGAAAGAGACCCAGTACTTC. Its translation: CASSSNKGQKETQYF.

This clonotype occurred a few times. The chain employs TRBV11-2 and TRBJ1-6, with D possibly being TRBD1 (6 bases). The CDR3 length is 14 residues. In germline, CDR1 is SGHAT, CDR2 FQNNGV. V dropped 5 bases and J dropped 8 bases, with 13 bases sitting between them. Here the CDR3 reads CASSTTGRDSPLHF. The DNA of the CDR3 is TGTGCCAGCAGCACGACAGGCCGTGATTCACCCCTCCACTTT.

This clonotype was found a few times. The chain couples TRBV6-5 to TRBJ2-7; weak D call: TRBD2 (6 bases). Per germline, CDR1 MNHEY and CDR2 SVGAGI. The CDR3 is 14 amino acids. V lost 0 bases and J lost 7, with 13 bases in between. CDR3 residues: CASSYSSRGTEQYF. The DNA for the CDR3 is TGTGCCAGCAGTTACTCGAGCCGAGGGACTGAGCAGTACTTC.

Comments on this clonotype: Possible read error: a much larger clone is one base away. The chain is built from TRBV7-3 and TRBJ1-5, with TRBD1 as a possible D gene (6 bases). The CDR3 contains 13 residues. Germline CDR1 is SGHTA and CDR2 is FQGTGA. CDR3 sequence: CAGSLTGNQPQHF. DNA for the CDR3: TGTGCCGGCAGCTTAACAGGGAATCAGCCCCAGCATTTT.

The chain recombines TRBV27 with TRBJ2-6; no definite D call. Trimming removed 5 bases at V and 0 bases at J, with 5 bases between. CDR3 length: 14 amino acids. Germline V CDR1 and CDR2: MNHEY, SMNVEV (reference sequence). CDR3 bases: TGTGCCAGCAGTCAAGACTCTGGGGCCAACGTCCTGACTTTC. Protein product: CASSQDSGANVLTF.

This chain links TRBV27 with TRBJ2-7; D not resolved. The better agreement between TRBJ2-5 and the DNA end casts doubt on the J call. Looked up from germline, CDR1 is MNHEY and CDR2 is SMNVEV (reference sequence). The CDR3 consists of 14 residues. The CDR3: CASSPLQSGETQYF. The CDR3 region has the DNA TGTGCCAGCAGTCCCTTGCAAAGTGGGGAGACCCAGTACTTC.

This clonotype was seen more than once but under ten times. This sequence joins TRBV7-6 and TRBJ2-7; TRBD1 agrees at 7 bases. This CDR3 has 15 residues. Losses at the gene ends were 2 bases for V and 0 bases for J; bases not matched to a gene: 4. CDR1 is SGHVS, CDR2 FNYEAQ, per germline. The CDR3 coding sequence is TGTGCCAGCAGCTTAAGGGACAGCATCTCCTACGAGCAGTACTTC. Translated: CASSLRDSISYEQYF.

The chain recombines TRBV5-1 with TRBJ2-7; D not certain. This CDR3 is 16 amino acids long. Germline V gene data show CDR1 as SGHRS and CDR2 as YFSETQ. V shed 0 bases and J shed 0 bases, with 13 bases lying between them. The DNA for the CDR3 is TGCGCCAGCAGCTTGGTCGCGGAAGAAAGCTCCTACGAGCAGTACTTC. Its translation: CASSLVAEESSYEQYF.

The chain carries TRBV3-1 and TRBJ2-1; the D gene could be TRBD1 or TRBD2 (6 bases each). Trimming pared 0 bases from V and 12 bases from J, leaving 15 bases between. Germline loops: CDR1 LGHDT, CDR2 YNNKEL (reference sequence). The length of the CDR3 is 14 residues. The CDR3 DNA reads as TGTGCCAGCAGCCAAGACGGGGGCCTGGTTGGGCAGTTCTTC. Its translation: CASSQDGGLVGQFF.